The entry that follows covers one T cell receptor (beta chain) sequence. No antigen is known for it. These data are taken from a study of T cell responses to AZD1222 COVID-19 vaccine. Study-level information: The study pooled second doses at about 4 or about 12 weeks. General study points: With dominance at 160-218 and 743-854, vaccine-associated CD4 TCRs spanned spike.

Per germline, CDR1 LNHDA and CDR2 SQIVND (reference sequence). Trimming cost V 6 bases and J 7 bases, with 10 bases left between them. This CDR3 is built from 12 residues. Method: immunoSEQ multiplex PCR; TCRdb's copy keeps in-frame clones and lacks some. The sample holds 89,000 or so clones; approximately 83% are singletons and the top ten take approximately 7.9%. This receptor was taken from an adult in good health. The J gene is TRBJ2-1, the V gene TRBV19; D is perhaps TRBD2 (6 bases). The sequenced sample was peripheral blood, obtained on day 0 of AZD1222 vaccination. CDR3 nucleotide sequence: TGTGCCAGTAGCGCGGGAAGGAATGAGCAGTTCTTC. Its protein product is CASSAGRNEQFF.